The next 19 T cell receptor beta chains were all read from a single sample in a study of T cell responses to AZD1222 COVID-19 vaccine. The method was immunoSEQ multiplex PCR; TCRdb's version includes in-frame clones alone and lacks a portion of them. The table has about 93,000 clones, just under 90% seen once; the top ten hold roughly 2.8%. Sequencing was performed on peripheral blood, taken on day 0 of MenACWY control vaccination. The source of these receptors is an adult in good health.

The genes are TRBV7-3 and TRBJ2-1, with no clear D. V was pared by 2 bases and J by 0 bases, with 14 bases between. The length of the CDR3 is 17 residues. Germline V gene sequence: CDR1 SGHTA, CDR2 FQGTGA. The CDR3 spells CASSLVDVRSSYNEQFF. CDR3 nucleotide sequence: TGTGCCAGCAGCTTAGTGGACGTAAGGAGCTCCTACAATGAGCAGTTCTTC.

J is TRBJ2-7 and V is TRBV28; maybe TRBD1 (6 bases). Germline V gene lookup returns CDR1 MDHEN and CDR2 SYDVKM. The ends were cut back, 2 bases at V and 2 bases at J, with 10 bases in the middle. The CDR3 has 14 residues. The DNA for the CDR3 is TGTGCCAGCAGTTTAGGCAGGGGCGCCTACGAGCAGTACTTC. It codes for CASSLGRGAYEQYF.

This clone was counted once. The DNA for the CDR3 is TGTGCCAGCAGCGCGGGACAGGGTGTTGATAGCAATCAGCCCCAGCATTTT. Its translation: CASSAGQGVDSNQPQHF. The V and J genes are TRBV9 and TRBJ1-5; 9 positions agree with TRBD1. The CDR3 is made up of 17 amino acids. Per germline, CDR1 SGDLS and CDR2 YYNGEE. With 3 bases clipped from V and 0 bases from J, the junction kept 7 bases outside the gene matches.

The chain links TRBV20-1 to TRBJ1-1; 7 positions agree with TRBD1. J gave up 11 bases and V 6 bases, and 6 bases lay outside the gene matches. From germline, CDR1 is DFQATT and CDR2 SNEGSKA (reference sequence). The CDR3 contains 10 residues. The CDR3 is CSAWTGDAFF. CDR3 nucleotides: TGCAGTGCCTGGACAGGTGACGCTTTCTTT.

The chain has TRBV5-6 and TRBJ1-1, with 7 positions matching TRBD1. CDR1 and CDR2 (germline): SGHDT, YYEEEE. This CDR3 is 17 amino acids long. Losses at the gene ends were 5 bases for V and 0 bases for J; bases not matched to a gene: 13. This chain's CDR3 is CASRAYGTVSLNTEAFF. CDR3 in DNA: TGTGCCAGCAGGGCCTACGGGACAGTGTCTCTGAACACTGAAGCTTTCTTT.

A single count supports this clone. This chain links TRBV6-5 with TRBJ2-2; D is undetermined. The CDR3 sequence is 12 residues long. The germline V gene has CDR1 MNHEY and CDR2 SVGAGI. Between the trimmed V and J ends, which lost 0 bases and 7 bases, there was a span of 3 bases. The CDR3 loop is CASSYSVGELFF. The CDR3 DNA reads TGTGCCAGCAGTTACTCGGTCGGGGAGCTGTTTTTT.

V gene TRBV2 combines with J gene TRBJ2-1, with D perhaps TRBD1 (5 bases). CDR3 length: 12 amino acids. Germline lookup yields CDR1 SNHLY and CDR2 FYNNEI. With 8 bases removed from V and 7 bases from J, the gap between germline ends came to 12 bases. The CDR3 sequence: CASARETNEQFF. DNA of the CDR3: TGTGCCAGCGCCAGGGAAACGAATGAGCAGTTCTTC.

This sequence joins TRBV5-1 and TRBJ2-3; TRBD1 might be the D (6 bases). Trimming pared 7 bases from V and 2 bases from J, leaving 11 bases between. Germline CDR1 reads SGHRS; CDR2 reads YFSETQ. The CDR3 sequence is 13 residues long. The CDR3 sequence: CASGNRDTDTQYF. CDR3 coding DNA: TGCGCCAGCGGCAACAGGGACACAGATACGCAGTATTTT.

This chain uses TRBV6-6 with TRBJ1-3, with D possibly being TRBD1 (5 bases). Trimming pared 8 bases from V and 3 bases from J, leaving 20 bases between. The CDR3 length is 16 residues. Germline assignment: CDR1 MNHNY and CDR2 SVGAGI (reference sequence). The CDR3 nucleotides are TGTGCCAGCTCCCCCGACCAGGGTCATTTTGGAAACACCATATATTTT. Translation gives CASSPDQGHFGNTIYF.

This clone was detected once. This chain joins TRBV13 and TRBJ1-1; D may be TRBD1 (5 bases). The V gene lost 7 bases and the J gene lost 8 bases, with 20 bases spanning the gap. This CDR3 comprises 14 residues. Germline V CDR1 and CDR2: PRHDT, FYEKMQ (reference sequence). CDR3 loop: CASNRGTAFMEAFF. As DNA, the CDR3 is TGTGCCAGCAACAGAGGGACCGCTTTTATGGAAGCTTTCTTT.

The chain links TRBV13 to TRBJ1-1, with no clear D. The CDR3 contains 14 residues. Germline lookup yields CDR1 PRHDT and CDR2 FYEKMQ (reference sequence). V gave up 0 bases and J gave up 4 bases, with 9 bases separating them. The CDR3 region has the DNA TGTGCCAGCAGCTTAGGAGCCACCTTCACTGAAGCTTTCTTT. As protein: CASSLGATFTEAFF.

The gene calls are TRBV7-2 and TRBJ2-1, with 12 bases aligning to TRBD1. The V gene's germline CDR1 is SGHTA and CDR2 FQGNSA. The CDR3 contains 15 residues. The V and J ends lost 6 bases and 8 bases, in that order; junction bases with no gene match: 8. This CDR3 is CASRGDRGRLYEQFF. DNA of the CDR3: TGTGCCAGCAGGGGGGACAGGGGGCGTTTGTATGAGCAGTTCTTC.

The rearrangement links TRBV7-9 to TRBJ1-3; D call uncertain. Deletions cut 5 bases from V and 0 bases from J, with 20 bases between. The CDR3 covers 18 residues. Per the germline V gene, CDR1 is SEHNR and CDR2 is FQNEAQ (reference sequence). CDR3 amino acids: CASSTPWSDSASGNTIYF. The CDR3 nucleotides are TGTGCCAGCAGCACCCCCTGGTCGGATTCGGCCTCTGGAAACACCATATATTTT.

As regards this clone: The same CDR3 also results from other DNA sequences found in this sample. This chain joins TRBV7-2 and TRBJ1-3, with a tentative D call TRBD1 (5 bases). The CDR3 is 15 amino acids. Looked up from germline, CDR1 is SGHTA and CDR2 is FQGNSA. Trimming left V 1 base short and J 4 bases short, with 11 bases between. CDR3 amino acids: CASSLVGGSGNTIYF. The DNA of the CDR3 is TGTGCCAGCAGCTTAGTCGGGGGTTCCGGAAACACCATATATTTT.

The chain uses TRBV11-3 and TRBJ2-5, with 8 bases that match TRBD1. The CDR3 is 16 residues long. Trimming cost V 2 bases and J 5 bases; bases outside gene matches: 10. Germline loops: CDR1 SGHNT, CDR2 YENEEA. CDR3 sequence (DNA): TGTGCCAGCAGCTTAACCGCGGACAGGGTGTATGAGACCCAGTACTTC. Translation gives CASSLTADRVYETQYF.

CDR3 sequence reads: CASRLGAINTEAFF. The CDR3 DNA reads as TGTGCCAGCAGACTCGGGGCGATAAACACTGAAGCTTTCTTT. The V call is TRBV14, the J call TRBJ1-1, with D possibly matching TRBD1 (5 bases). This CDR3 comprises 14 residues. V was clipped by 6 bases and J by 2 bases, with 13 bases between them. In germline, CDR1 is SGHDN, CDR2 FVKESK.

There are a few counts of this clone. The V and J genes are TRBV27 and TRBJ2-7; 10 bases match TRBD1. V shed 5 bases, J shed 7 bases, and the junction held 8 bases outside the gene matches. The CDR3 contains 14 residues. CDR1 MNHEY and CDR2 SMNVEV come from the germline V gene (reference sequence). CDR3 sequence: CASSQDRGLGEQYF. The CDR3 DNA sequence: TGTGCCAGCAGTCAGGACAGGGGGTTGGGGGAGCAGTACTTC.

This chain uses TRBV4-1 with TRBJ2-7; the D is unclear. V dropped 2 bases and J dropped 4 bases, with 9 bases sitting between them. Germline V gene lookup returns CDR1 MGHRA and CDR2 YSYEKL. CDR3 length: 13 residues. The CDR3 DNA reads TGCGCCAGCAGCCAATCCGACGGTTACGAGCAGTACTTC. Protein sequence: CASSQSDGYEQYF.

This clone was recorded only once. The gene calls are TRBV19 and TRBJ1-4; no clear D gene. Trimming took 1 base from V and 4 from J, leaving 10 bases between them. This CDR3 is 15 amino acids long. Germline V gene sequence: CDR1 LNHDA, CDR2 SQIVND (reference sequence). The CDR3 bases are TGTGCCAGTAGTATAGCGGGATTATATAATGAAAAACTGTTTTTT. This gives the protein CASSIAGLYNEKLFF.